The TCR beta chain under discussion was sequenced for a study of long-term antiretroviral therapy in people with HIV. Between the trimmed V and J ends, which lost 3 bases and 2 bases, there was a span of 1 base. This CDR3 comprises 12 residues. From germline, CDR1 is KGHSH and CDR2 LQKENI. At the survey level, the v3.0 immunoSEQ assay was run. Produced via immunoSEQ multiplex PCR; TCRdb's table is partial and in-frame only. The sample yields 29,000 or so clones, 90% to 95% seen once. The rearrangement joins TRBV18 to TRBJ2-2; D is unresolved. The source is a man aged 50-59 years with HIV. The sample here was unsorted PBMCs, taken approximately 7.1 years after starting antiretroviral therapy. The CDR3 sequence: CASSPNTGELFF. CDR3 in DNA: TGTGCCAGCTCACCCAACACCGGGGAGCTGTTTTTT.